This T cell receptor beta chain was sequenced for a study of blood T cell repertoires in COVID-19. This table comes from immunoSEQ multiplex PCR, and its TCRdb copy is limited to in-frame clones, with some not included. The sample consists of some 160,000 clones, 75% to 85% of them appearing once. V lost 5 bases to trimming and J lost 3 bases; unmatched junction nucleotides: 6. The length of the CDR3 is 15 residues. The germline V gene has CDR1 MDHEN and CDR2 SYDVKM. The receptor's source is a man between 60 and 75 years old with acute or convalescent COVID-19. Material for sequencing was peripheral blood. The chain links TRBV28 to TRBJ2-7; 11 bases are a match to TRBD1. The CDR3: CASSTHGTGGYEQYF. The CDR3 DNA follows: TGTGCCAGCAGTACCCACGGGACAGGGGGCTACGAGCAGTACTTC.